This T cell receptor (beta chain) was captured in a study of blood T cell repertoires in COVID-19. Whole-study context: Both acute and convalescent COVID-19 samples were obtained from the United States, Italy and Spain. Nucleic acid was either cDNA or gDNA, and it came from T cells, B-cell-depleted T cells, or PBMCs.

In the original workflow: Estimation of nucleated cell counts relied on the amplification of reference gene primers. Sequenced by immunoSEQ multiplex PCR; TCRdb stores in-frame clones only, minus some. V and J calls and clone size are as listed in that table; D and trimming were resolved from the DNA. The table records some 150,000 clones, 84% of them present only once. V was cut by 5 bases and J by 2 bases, with 10 bases left in between. CDR1 and CDR2 (germline): SQVTM, ANQGSEA. This CDR3 is 12 amino acids long. Material: peripheral blood. This TCR came from a human donor in a cohort sampled during active COVID-19. J is TRBJ2-7 and V is TRBV29-1; perhaps TRBD2 as D (6 bases). The CDR3 here is CSVRGEPYEQYF. DNA of the CDR3: TGCAGCGTTCGCGGGGAGCCCTACGAGCAGTACTTC.